This TCR beta chain emerged from a study of blood T cell repertoires in COVID-19. CDR3 length equals 14 residues. V shed 1 base, J shed 5 bases, and the junction held 4 bases outside the gene matches. Germline loops: CDR1 SEHNR, CDR2 FQNEAQ (reference sequence). TCRdb's table, derived via immunoSEQ multiplex PCR, lists solely in-frame clones and lacks some. The table shows roughly 100,000 clones, with 60% to 80% occurring only once. The source material was peripheral blood. The clonotype comes from a man between 60 and 70 years old with active or convalescent COVID-19. The V and J genes are TRBV7-9 and TRBJ2-5; 7 positions match TRBD1. CDR3 coding DNA: TGTGCCAGCAGCTTAGGACAGGGCTGGGAGACCCAGTACTTC. This gives the protein CASSLGQGWETQYF.